A selection of T cell receptor beta chains follows, all from one sample in a study of CD4 and CD8 cells across lung adenocarcinoma regions. TCRdb reanalysed the PCR reads using MiXCR and keeps one entry per CDR3 protein. Here the sample spans tens of thousands of distinct CDR3 sequences, almost 50% being singletons. Sequencing was performed on CD8+ T cells from the center of a lung tumor. The receptors were gathered from a male donor with lung adenocarcinoma. The CD4 and CD8 labels of this study may be unreliable. CDR3s include the opening cysteine and the closing phenylalanine or tryptophan. Each record gives: clone size, V gene, J gene, D gene, CDR3 protein, CDR3 DNA. A D gene is named only where the DNA matches it firmly. Some rows mark clone size as missing; the rest say once, few, many or name a class of expanded clone.

size: NA; V: TRBV6-1; J: TRBJ2-3; D: NA; CDR3: CACREAGTGDQDTQYF; DNA: TGTGCCTGCAGGGAGGCCGGGACCGGGGACCAAGATACCCAGTATTTT
size: NA; V: TRBV3-1; J: TRBJ1-2; D: NA; CDR3: CASSPGRIYGYTF; DNA: TGTGCCAGCAGCCCGGGACGGATTTATGGCTACACCTTC
size: NA; V: TRBV20-1; J: TRBJ2-5; D: NA; CDR3: CSARGGAGETQYF; DNA: TGCAGTGCTAGAGGCGGGGCCGGGGAGACCCAGTACTTC
size: many; V: TRBV27; J: TRBJ2-7; D: NA; CDR3: CASSRTGSSYEQYF; DNA: TGTGCCAGCAGTCGGACGGGAAGCTCCTACGAGCAGTACTTC
size: NA; V: TRBV6-1; J: TRBJ2-7; D: NA; CDR3: CASREGGSGKTQYF; DNA: TGTGCGAGCCGTGAGGGCGGTTCCGGAAAGACGCAGTACTTC
size: NA; V: TRBV27; J: TRBJ2-3; D: NA; CDR3: CASSPRRTGGGAYGQDTQYF; DNA: TGTGCCAGCAGTCCCCGCCGGACTGGCGGCGGGGCCTATGGCCAAGATACCCAGTACTTT
size: NA; V: TRBV6-1; J: TRBJ2-7; D: NA; CDR3: CASSEAGTASSYEQYF; DNA: TGTGCCAGCAGTGAAGCCGGGACGGCCAGCTCCTACGAGCAGTACTTC
size: many; V: TRBV6-1; J: TRBJ1-2; D: TRBD1; CDR3: CASRKTGGDYGYTF; DNA: TGTGCCAGCAGAAAGACAGGGGGCGACTATGGCTACACCTTC
size: NA; V: TRBV6-2/TRBV6-3; J: TRBJ2-2; D: NA; CDR3: CASRPNAGELFF; DNA: TGTGCCAGCAGGCCTAATGCCGGGGAGCTGTTTTTT
size: NA; V: TRBV10-2; J: TRBJ2-1; D: NA; CDR3: CASSDRADNEQFF; DNA: TGCGCCAGCAGTGATAGAGCGGACAATGAGCAGTTCTTC
size: NA; V: TRBV7-2; J: TRBJ2-7; D: TRBD2; CDR3: CASSLTSGSAEQYF; DNA: TGTGCCAGCAGCTTAACTAGCGGGAGTGCCGAGCAGTACTTC
size: many; V: TRBV30; J: TRBJ2-1; D: TRBD2; CDR3: CAWSEGTSGHNEQFF; DNA: TGTGCCTGGAGTGAGGGGACTAGCGGTCACAATGAGCAGTTCTTC
size: many; V: TRBV6-5; J: TRBJ1-1; D: NA; CDR3: CASSSQGFQAFF; DNA: TGTGCCAGCAGTTCTCAGGGTTTCCAAGCTTTCTTT
size: many; V: TRBV6-1; J: TRBJ2-2; D: NA; CDR3: CASSKGGGRWSGELFF; DNA: TGTGCCAGCAGTAAGGGGGGAGGCCGGTGGTCCGGGGAGCTGTTTTTT
size: NA; V: TRBV27; J: TRBJ2-5; D: NA; CDR3: CGAGLDGRGEDTQYF; DNA: TGTGGCGCGGGGCTCGACGGCCGCGGCGAAGATACCCAGTACTTC
size: once; V: TRBV12-3/TRBV12-4; J: TRBJ2-7; D: NA; CDR3: CASSSLHPEQYF; DNA: TGTGCCAGCAGTTCGCTGCACCCCGAGCAGTACTTC
size: NA; V: TRBV3-1; J: TRBJ2-7; D: TRBD2; CDR3: CASSQGGLVSYEQYF; DNA: TGTGCCAGCAGCCAAGGGGGACTAGTTTCCTACGAGCAGTACTTC
size: NA; V: TRBV7-2; J: TRBJ2-3; D: TRBD2; CDR3: CASSLGSYSGTDTQYF; DNA: TGTGCCAGCAGCTTGGGGTCTTATAGCGGGACAGATACGCAGTATTTT
size: many; V: TRBV6-1; J: TRBJ1-6; D: NA; CDR3: CASSAGWGASSYNSPLHF; DNA: TGTGCCAGCAGTGCCGGGTGGGGGGCGAGCTCCTATAATTCACCCCTCCACTTT
size: many; V: TRBV6-5; J: TRBJ2-7; D: NA; CDR3: CASSYPLVYPGYLSYEQYF; DNA: TGTGCCAGCAGTTACCCCCTTGTTTACCCAGGTTACCTCTCCTACGAGCAGTACTTC
size: NA; V: TRBV7-2; J: TRBJ2-3; D: NA; CDR3: CASSFSPVSDTQYF; DNA: TGTGCCAGCAGCTTTTCTCCAGTCTCTGATACGCAGTATTTT
size: NA; V: TRBV27; J: TRBJ2-4; D: NA; CDR3: CASSLSGRGAKDTQYF; DNA: TGTGCCAGCAGTTTATCGGGGCGGGGAGCCAAAGATACGCAGTACTTC
size: many; V: TRBV11-2; J: TRBJ2-7; D: TRBD2; CDR3: CASRPGTSGTSYEQYF; DNA: TGTGCCAGCAGACCTGGGACTAGCGGCACCTCCTACGAGCAGTACTTC
size: NA; V: TRBV6-1; J: TRBJ2-5; D: NA; CDR3: CASSEWSGRSNEQYF; DNA: TGTGCCAGCAGTGAATGGAGCGGGCGCAGCAATGAGCAGTACTTC
size: NA; V: TRBV27; J: TRBJ2-1; D: NA; CDR3: CASHRLGMGEQFF; DNA: TGTGCCAGCCATCGGTTGGGGATGGGTGAGCAGTTCTTC
size: NA; V: TRBV10-2; J: TRBJ2-4; D: NA; CDR3: CGSRGRWARNTQYF; DNA: TGCGGCAGCAGGGGCCGGTGGGCCAGAAACACTCAGTACTTC
size: NA; V: TRBV6-1; J: TRBJ2-1; D: TRBD2; CDR3: CASSETWTSGTDAQYF; DNA: TGTGCCAGCAGTGAAACGTGGACTAGCGGGACAGATGCGCAGTACTTT
size: NA; V: TRBV6-5; J: TRBJ2-5; D: TRBD1; CDR3: CASSFTGGTGVGTQYF; DNA: TGTGCCAGCAGTTTCACGGGGGGGACAGGGGTTGGGACCCAGTACTTC
size: NA; V: TRBV11-3; J: TRBJ2-1; D: TRBD2; CDR3: CASSLRGLAPPNEQFF; DNA: TGTGCCAGCAGCTTAAGGGGACTAGCCCCGCCTAATGAGCAGTTCTTC
size: few; V: TRBV27; J: TRBJ2-7; D: NA; CDR3: CANLGWGATYEQYF; DNA: TGTGCCAACCTGGGCTGGGGGGCAACTTACGAGCAGTACTTC
size: once; V: TRBV4-2; J: TRBJ2-3; D: NA; CDR3: CASSQPNYGPDTQYF; DNA: TGTGCCAGCAGCCAACCAAACTACGGACCAGATACGCAGTATTTT
size: NA; V: TRBV3-1; J: TRBJ2-5; D: TRBD2; CDR3: CASSLGYGLAGSQETQYF; DNA: TGTGCCAGCAGCCTGGGATATGGGCTAGCGGGAAGCCAAGAGACCCAGTACTTC
size: many; V: TRBV6-1; J: TRBJ2-7; D: NA; CDR3: CASGLVAAYEQYF; DNA: TGTGCCAGCGGGTTGGTGGCAGCCTACGAGCAGTACTTC
size: many; V: TRBV27; J: TRBJ2-1; D: TRBD1; CDR3: CASSLSPKFGQGGSRGEQFF; DNA: TGTGCCAGCAGTTTATCACCCAAATTCGGACAGGGGGGATCCCGGGGTGAGCAGTTCTTC
size: NA; V: TRBV9; J: TRBJ2-1; D: NA; CDR3: CASSVPPTGTNEQFF; DNA: TGTGCCAGCAGCGTACCCCCTACCGGGACCAATGAGCAGTTCTTC
size: NA; V: TRBV10-2; J: TRBJ2-3; D: NA; CDR3: CASGNTGLWATDTQYF; DNA: TGCGCCAGCGGAAATACGGGGCTGTGGGCCACAGACACGCAGTATTTC
size: NA; V: TRBV6-1; J: TRBJ2-7; D: NA; CDR3: CASGSVGEQYF; DNA: TGTGCCAGCGGGAGTGTAGGGGAGCAGTACTTC
size: many; V: TRBV6-4; J: TRBJ2-3; D: NA; CDR3: CASSPARVSREQYF; DNA: TGTGCCAGCAGCCCGGCTCGGGTTTCGAGGGAGCAGTATTTT
size: many; V: TRBV5-1; J: TRBJ2-7; D: TRBD2; CDR3: CASSLVAGAGEQYF; DNA: TGCGCCAGCAGCTTGGTAGCGGGAGCGGGAGAGCAGTACTTC
size: NA; V: TRBV6-1; J: TRBJ2-3; D: NA; CDR3: CASRETWAVGTNTQYF; DNA: TGTGCCAGCAGGGAAACGTGGGCTGTGGGGACCAATACGCAGTATTTT
size: NA; V: TRBV15; J: TRBJ2-7; D: TRBD1; CDR3: CATSRDTGGIYEQYF; DNA: TGTGCCACCAGCAGAGATACAGGGGGAATCTACGAGCAGTACTTC
size: many; V: TRBV6-5; J: TRBJ1-4; D: NA; CDR3: CASSYTDRAVQKLFF; DNA: TGTGCCAGCAGTTACACAGACCGGGCGGTACAAAAACTGTTTTTT
size: NA; V: TRBV27; J: TRBJ2-4; D: NA; CDR3: CASSPRRYKKIQYF; DNA: TGTGCCAGCAGCCCCCGGCGGTACAAAAAGATCCAGTACTTC